This is a list of T cell receptor beta chains from one sample in a study of T cell changes during pregnancy in multiple sclerosis. Sequencing used immunoSEQ multiplex PCR; TCRdb keeps in-frame clones, though not all of them. The data contain approximately 27,000 clones, less than 90% of them singletons. The sample was CD8+ T cells from peripheral blood mononuclear cells, taken before pregnancy. The origin of the receptors is a female donor with multiple sclerosis, enrolled in a pregnancy study. CDR3s include the opening cysteine and the closing phenylalanine or tryptophan. The order of the fields is J gene, V gene, D gene, CDR3 DNA, CDR3 protein. A D gene is named only where the DNA matches it firmly.

TRBJ1-1 TRBV6-5 TRBD1 TGTGCCAGCAGTTACCACGACAGGGAGAACACTGAAGCTTTCTTT CASSYHDRENTEAFF
TRBJ2-5 TRBV4-3 TRBD1 TGCGCCAGCAGCCAAGATAGAGGGGGCTCAGAGACCCAGTACTTC CASSQDRGGSETQYF
TRBJ2-1 TRBV7-3 TRBD2 TGTGCCAGCAGCCCCCCGGGGGAGGGCTGGAATGAGCAGTTCTTC CASSPPGEGWNEQFF
TRBJ2-6 TRBV9 TRBD1 TGTGCCAGCAGCCCATCGGACAGGAGAGTCTCTGGGGCCAACGTCCTGACTTTC CASSPSDRRVSGANVLTF
TRBJ1-2 TRBV4-2 . TGTGCCAGCAGCCAAGTCCGGACAGAAGACTATGGCTACACCTTC CASSQVRTEDYGYTF
TRBJ2-7 TRBV5-7 TRBD1 TGTGCCAGCAGCTTTTCCAGGACAGGGAACAACGAGCAGTACTTC CASSFSRTGNNEQYF
TRBJ1-2 TRBV30 TRBD1 TGTGCCCAAACAGGGGCGGAAGGCTATGGCTACACCTTC CAQTGAEGYGYTF
TRBJ1-2 TRBV13 . TGTGCCAGCAGCCTCCACCGACAGCCTAACTATGGCTACACCTTC CASSLHRQPNYGYTF
TRBJ2-1 TRBV2 TRBD2 TGTGCCAGCAGTGAAGCTAGTACGCTAGCGGGGAGGGATGAGCAGTTCTTC CASSEASTLAGRDEQFF
TRBJ2-2 TRBV5-1 . TGCGCCAGCCAGGGGGTGCGGGAAGGAACCGGGGAGCTGTTTTTT CASQGVREGTGELFF